A selection of T cell receptor beta chains follows, all from one sample in a study of cytomegalovirus exposure and HLA in healthy donors. The data were produced by immunoSEQ multiplex PCR, yet TCRdb's version contains in-frame clones alone and is incomplete. Of some 40,000 clones listed, about half were seen once; the top ten hold more than 5%. The sequencing input was PBMCs. These receptors originate from a woman in her thirties or forties in good health and CMV-seropositive. CDR3s include the opening cysteine and the closing phenylalanine or tryptophan. D genes are given only for firm matches. Clone size, where shown, is once, few, many, or a class for clones that have expanded.

J gene: TRBJ2-3; clone size: few; D gene: -; V gene: TRBV28; CDR3 protein: CASSLVSGRVLRDTQYF; CDR3 DNA: TGTGCCAGCAGTTTAGTGTCTGGGAGAGTCCTAAGAGATACGCAGTATTTT
J gene: TRBJ1-2; clone size: once; D gene: TRBD1; V gene: TRBV5-6; CDR3 protein: CASSSSRTGGDYGYTF; CDR3 DNA: TGTGCCAGCAGCTCCTCGAGAACAGGGGGCGACTATGGCTACACCTTC
J gene: TRBJ2-1; clone size: medium-sized; D gene: TRBD2; V gene: TRBV6-1; CDR3 protein: CASSPLAGGHNEQFF; CDR3 DNA: TGTGCCAGCAGTCCACTAGCGGGGGGACACAATGAGCAGTTCTTC
J gene: TRBJ2-2; clone size: -; D gene: -; V gene: TRBV6-1; CDR3 protein: CASSEGWGGRTGELFF; CDR3 DNA: TGTGCCAGCAGCGAAGGTTGGGGGGGCAGGACCGGGGAGCTGTTTTTT
J gene: TRBJ2-7; clone size: -; D gene: TRBD2; V gene: TRBV4-3; CDR3 protein: CASSPASPRGGSYEQYF; CDR3 DNA: TGCGCCAGCAGCCCCGCCTCCCCTCGCGGGGGCTCCTACGAGCAGTACTTC
J gene: TRBJ1-5; clone size: -; D gene: TRBD1; V gene: TRBV15; CDR3 protein: CATSRAGDRGNQPQHF; CDR3 DNA: TGTGCCACCAGCAGAGCTGGGGACAGGGGGAATCAGCCCCAGCATTTT
J gene: TRBJ2-1; clone size: many; D gene: -; V gene: TRBV10-1; CDR3 protein: CASSDLYNEQFF; CDR3 DNA: TGCGCCAGCAGTGACCTTTACAATGAGCAGTTCTTC
J gene: TRBJ2-7; clone size: few; D gene: -; V gene: TRBV5-1; CDR3 protein: CASSSAYEQYF; CDR3 DNA: TGCGCCAGCAGCTCCGCCTACGAGCAGTACTTC
J gene: TRBJ1-2; clone size: -; D gene: -; V gene: TRBV18; CDR3 protein: CASSPTESGYGYTF; CDR3 DNA: TGTGCCAGCTCACCAACAGAATCCGGCTATGGCTACACCTTC
J gene: TRBJ2-4; clone size: -; D gene: -; V gene: TRBV11-2; CDR3 protein: CASSPSLGNIQYF; CDR3 DNA: TGTGCCAGCAGCCCTAGCCTAGGAAACATTCAGTACTTC
J gene: TRBJ1-4; clone size: few; D gene: -; V gene: TRBV28; CDR3 protein: CASSTSGPFNEKLFF; CDR3 DNA: TGTGCCAGCAGTACCTCAGGCCCCTTTAATGAAAAACTGTTTTTT
J gene: TRBJ2-3; clone size: -; D gene: TRBD2; V gene: TRBV7-2; CDR3 protein: CASSLSTGGVTDTQYF; CDR3 DNA: TGTGCCAGCAGCTTATCAACGGGGGGGGTTACAGATACGCAGTATTTT
J gene: TRBJ2-5; clone size: -; D gene: TRBD2; V gene: TRBV5-4; CDR3 protein: CASSLAAGQETQYF; CDR3 DNA: TGTGCCAGCAGCTTGGCAGCGGGGCAAGAGACCCAGTACTTC
J gene: TRBJ1-1; clone size: -; D gene: TRBD1; V gene: TRBV9; CDR3 protein: CASSEQGSTEAFF; CDR3 DNA: TGTGCCAGCAGCGAACAGGGGAGCACTGAAGCTTTCTTT
J gene: TRBJ1-2; clone size: -; D gene: TRBD1; V gene: TRBV4-2; CDR3 protein: CASSQEQGVYGYTF; CDR3 DNA: TGTGCCAGCAGCCAAGAACAGGGGGTATATGGCTACACCTTC
J gene: TRBJ2-1; clone size: few; D gene: TRBD2; V gene: TRBV7-3; CDR3 protein: CASSLRGGTGEQFF; CDR3 DNA: TGTGCCAGCAGCCTACGCGGGGGTACCGGTGAGCAGTTCTTC
J gene: TRBJ2-5; clone size: -; D gene: TRBD2; V gene: TRBV5-1; CDR3 protein: CASSVGLAGRETQYF; CDR3 DNA: TGCGCCAGCAGCGTGGGACTAGCGGGGCGGGAGACCCAGTACTTC
J gene: TRBJ1-5; clone size: -; D gene: TRBD1; V gene: TRBV30; CDR3 protein: CACGTGNRPQHF; CDR3 DNA: TGTGCCTGCGGGACAGGGAATCGACCCCAGCATTTT
J gene: TRBJ1-6; clone size: few; D gene: -; V gene: TRBV7-9; CDR3 protein: CASNAGERSPLHF; CDR3 DNA: TGTGCCAGCAACGCAGGGGAAAGGTCACCCCTCCACTTT
J gene: TRBJ2-1; clone size: -; D gene: TRBD1; V gene: TRBV9; CDR3 protein: CASSLRDSSYNEQFF; CDR3 DNA: TGTGCCAGCAGCCTTAGGGACAGCTCCTACAATGAGCAGTTCTTC
J gene: TRBJ2-7; clone size: few; D gene: -; V gene: TRBV2; CDR3 protein: CASSEGTVYEQYF; CDR3 DNA: TGTGCCAGCAGTGAAGGTACAGTCTACGAGCAGTACTTC
J gene: TRBJ2-7; clone size: -; D gene: -; V gene: TRBV29-1; CDR3 protein: CSVLSGSSYEQYF; CDR3 DNA: TGCAGCGTTTTGAGCGGGTCCTCCTACGAGCAGTACTTC
J gene: TRBJ2-7; clone size: few; D gene: -; V gene: TRBV9; CDR3 protein: CASSGRGGYEQYF; CDR3 DNA: TGTGCCAGCAGCGGGCGAGGCGGGTACGAGCAGTACTTC
J gene: TRBJ2-3; clone size: few; D gene: -; V gene: TRBV7-2; CDR3 protein: CASSLVRDTQYF; CDR3 DNA: TGTGCCAGCAGCTTAGTGAGGGATACGCAGTATTTT
J gene: TRBJ1-4; clone size: -; D gene: -; V gene: TRBV6-5; CDR3 protein: CASSYSEEGHEKLFF; CDR3 DNA: TGTGCCAGCAGTTATAGCGAGGAAGGACATGAAAAACTGTTTTTT
J gene: TRBJ2-3; clone size: many; D gene: TRBD1; V gene: TRBV5-4; CDR3 protein: CASSEDRRGETDTQYF; CDR3 DNA: TGTGCCAGCAGCGAGGACAGGCGCGGAGAGACGGATACGCAGTATTTT
J gene: TRBJ2-3; clone size: few; D gene: -; V gene: TRBV4-3; CDR3 protein: CASSQDPTASTDTQYF; CDR3 DNA: TGCGCCAGCAGCCAAGATCCGACAGCAAGCACAGATACGCAGTATTTT
J gene: TRBJ2-1; clone size: once; D gene: -; V gene: TRBV18; CDR3 protein: CASSRGGGGTYNEQFF; CDR3 DNA: TGTGCCAGCTCACGCGGAGGGGGGGGGACCTACAATGAGCAGTTCTTC
J gene: TRBJ2-3; clone size: few; D gene: -; V gene: TRBV7-3; CDR3 protein: CASSFTSGVDTQYF; CDR3 DNA: TGTGCCAGCAGCTTCACCTCGGGGGTGGATACGCAGTATTTT
J gene: TRBJ1-2; clone size: -; D gene: -; V gene: TRBV28; CDR3 protein: CASSLFYGDGYTF; CDR3 DNA: TGTGCCAGCAGTTTATTTTACGGGGATGGCTACACCTTC